The 12 T cell receptor beta chains in this list originate from one sample, sequenced in a study of CD8 T cells in ankylosing spondylitis. Study observations and caveats: In ankylosing spondylitis blood, a motif of roughly eight highly homologous TCR beta variants appeared characteristic.

These receptors are not linked to any known antigen. TCRdb processed the 5' RACE reads anew with MiXCR; each CDR3 protein has one entry. Seen here are 200,000 to 250,000 distinct CDR3 sequences, about 17% observed once, and the top ten hold about two fifths. Sequenced material: blood, either unsorted or a sorted T cell fraction (not recorded which). The receptors were gathered from a male donor with ankylosing spondylitis.

The rearrangement uses TRBV28 and TRBJ2-3; 8 nucleotides match TRBD2. The CDR3 has 16 residues. Per germline, CDR1 MDHEN and CDR2 SYDVKM. Trimming removed 7 bases from V and 0 bases from J; junction bases left unmatched: 9. The CDR3: CASNSGSAPSTDTQYF. CDR3 DNA sequence: TGTGCCAGCAACAGCGGGAGCGCTCCTAGCACAGATACGCAGTATTTT.

In this sample, this clonotype turned up many times. The CDR3 is CASSLGQGIEQYF. As DNA, the CDR3 is TGTGCCAGCAGTTTAGGGCAGGGAATCGAGCAGTACTTC. The chain is built from TRBV12-3 or TRBV12-4 and TRBJ2-7; maybe TRBD1 (5 bases). The CDR3 has 13 amino acids. V was clipped by 1 base and J by 6 bases, with 10 bases between them.

Written as DNA, the CDR3 is TGTGCCAGCAGCTGGCGGGACGAGCAGTACTTC. It translates to CASSWRDEQYF. This rearrangement joins TRBV5-4 to TRBJ2-7, with D tentatively TRBD2 (5 bases). Germline CDR1 and CDR2: SGHNT and YYREEE (reference sequence). This CDR3 is built from 11 residues. V gave up 3 bases and J gave up 5 bases, with 6 bases separating them.

The chain employs TRBV6-2 or TRBV6-3 and TRBJ2-1; no reliable D call. From germline, CDR1 is MNHEY and CDR2 SVGEGT. The CDR3 loop spans 17 amino acids. V lost 1 base and J lost 0, with 13 bases in between. The CDR3 reads CASSYFPSELSYNEQFF. CDR3 bases: TGTGCCAGCAGTTACTTCCCATCGGAGCTCTCCTACAATGAGCAGTTCTTC.

The chain uses TRBV15 and TRBJ1-5; D gene ambiguous. CDR1 and CDR2 (germline): LNHNV, YYDKDF (reference sequence). The CDR3 extends over 16 amino acids. The V end was cut by 0 bases, the J end by 5 bases, with 14 bases between. Here the CDR3 DNA reads TGTGCCACCAGCAGAGAAGGCACTGAGGGCTATCAGCCCCAGCATTTT. Translation: CATSREGTEGYQPQHF.

This clonotype was counted many times. The rearrangement uses TRBV12-3 or TRBV12-4 and TRBJ2-5; 11 nucleotides line up with TRBD2. J was trimmed by 3 bases and V by 5 bases; bases with no gene match: 11. The CDR3 runs 17 residues. This CDR3 reads CASSPLFGTSGKETQYF. The DNA for the CDR3 is TGTGCCAGCAGTCCACTCTTCGGGACTAGCGGTAAAGAGACCCAGTACTTC.

V usage is TRBV9 and J usage is TRBJ2-1, with D maybe TRBD2 (5 bases). CDR1 is SGDLS and CDR2 is YYNGEE in the germline V gene. The CDR3 runs to 14 residues. The V end lost 0 bases, the J end lost 7 bases, and 11 bases lay between the germline ends. The DNA of the CDR3 is TGTGCCAGCAGCGTAGTTAATAGCGCGAATGAGCAGTTCTTC. Its protein product is CASSVVNSANEQFF.

This clonotype has ten or more counts. The J gene is TRBJ2-7, the V gene TRBV14; D is undetermined. Germline V CDR1 and CDR2: SGHDN, FVKESK. The CDR3 covers 12 residues. Trimming cost V 5 bases and J 1 base, with 6 bases left between them. CDR3 amino acids: CASSSQSYEQYF. In DNA form, the CDR3 reads TGTGCCAGCAGCTCTCAGTCCTACGAGCAGTACTTC.

This chain connects TRBV2 to TRBJ2-7; TRBD2 might be the D (7 bases). Trimming cost V 1 base and J 3 bases, with 34 bases left between them. CDR1 SNHLY and CDR2 FYNNEI come from the germline V gene. The CDR3 has 22 residues. In DNA, the CDR3 is TGTGCCAGCAGTGAAGAGGAGGGCTCGGGGGCCAGGGTCGGTACTAGCGACTACGAGCAGTACTTC. Translation gives CASSEEEGSGARVGTSDYEQYF.

The sample holds many counts of this clonotype. This rearrangement joins TRBV4-3 to TRBJ2-7; D ambiguous. V lost 1 base and J 3 bases, leaving 10 bases between the germline ends. The CDR3 is made up of 14 amino acids. Germline CDR1 reads LGHNA; CDR2 reads YSLEER. CDR3 in DNA: TGCGCCAGCAGCCAAGGAACTTCCCTCTACGAGCAGTACTTC. It codes for CASSQGTSLYEQYF.

The chain joins TRBV20-1 to TRBJ2-7, with 8 nucleotides matching TRBD2. Germline assignment: CDR1 DFQATT and CDR2 SNEGSKA (reference sequence). V lost 2 bases, J lost 0 bases, and 6 bases stayed unmatched. The CDR3 length is 15 residues. In DNA, the CDR3 is TGCAGTGCTAGAAAAGCGGGAGAGAGCTCCTACGAGCAGTACTTC. Its protein is CSARKAGESSYEQYF.

This clonotype occurred a few times. The V call is TRBV5-1, the J call TRBJ2-7, with 9 positions matching TRBD1. V lost 4 bases and J lost 6; bases outside the gene matches: 8. Per germline, CDR1 SGHRS and CDR2 YFSETQ. The length of the CDR3 is 14 residues. The CDR3 region has the DNA TGCGCCAGCAGCCCCGGGACAGGGTCTTTCGAGCAGTACTTC. Its protein is CASSPGTGSFEQYF.